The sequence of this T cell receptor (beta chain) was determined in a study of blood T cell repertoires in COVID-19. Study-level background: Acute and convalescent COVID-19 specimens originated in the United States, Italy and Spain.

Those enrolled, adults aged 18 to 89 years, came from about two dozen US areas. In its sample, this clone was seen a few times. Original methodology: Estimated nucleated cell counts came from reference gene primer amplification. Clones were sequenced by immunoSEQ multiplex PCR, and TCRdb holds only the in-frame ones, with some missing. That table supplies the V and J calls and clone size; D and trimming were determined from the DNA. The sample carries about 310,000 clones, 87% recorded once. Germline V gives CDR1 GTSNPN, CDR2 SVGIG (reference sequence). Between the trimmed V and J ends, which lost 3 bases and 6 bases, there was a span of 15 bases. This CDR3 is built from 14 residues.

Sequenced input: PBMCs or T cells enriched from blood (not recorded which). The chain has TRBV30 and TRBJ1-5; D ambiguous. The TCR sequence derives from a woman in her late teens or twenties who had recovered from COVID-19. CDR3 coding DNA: TGTGCCTGGAGCGAAAGGGCCGGAGGTCAGCCCCAGCATTTT. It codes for CAWSERAGGQPQHF.